This T cell receptor (beta chain) was found in a study of shared clonotypes between healthy human individuals. The CDR3 sequence is 13 residues long. The V gene's germline CDR1 is ENHRY and CDR2 SYGVKD. V was shortened by 8 bases and J by 9 bases, with 14 bases between the two germline ends. Assay used: immunoSEQ multiplex PCR; TCRdb lists only in-frame clones, some missing. The sample has about 2 million clones, 85% to 95% seen once; the top ten hold more than 0.1%. This TCR came from a man aged 18 to 35 in good health. This sequence joins TRBV10-3 and TRBJ1-6; D possibly corresponds to TRBD1 (6 bases). The sequencing input was naive CD4+ T cells sorted from blood. Stated subset: CD45RA+ positively selected. CDR3 sequence: CAIQGISGSPLHF. DNA of the CDR3: TGTGCCATCCAGGGGATCAGCGGTTCACCCCTCCACTTT.